Presented here are 23 T cell receptor beta chains from one specimen sequenced in a study of T cell responses to AZD1222 COVID-19 vaccine. Measured with immunoSEQ multiplex PCR; TCRdb has only the in-frame clones, and not every one. In the table there are more than 110,000 clones, roughly 91% of which are singletons. The specimen comprised peripheral blood, sampled on day 0 of AZD1222 vaccination. The receptors were sampled from an adult in good health.

The chain joins TRBV27 to TRBJ1-5; no clear D gene. Per germline, CDR1 MNHEY and CDR2 SMNVEV (reference sequence). The V end was cut by 1 base, the J end by 0 bases, with 7 bases between. CDR3 length: 15 amino acids. The CDR3 is CASSLFQHSNQPQHF. CDR3 nucleotides: TGTGCCAGCAGTTTATTTCAGCATAGCAATCAGCCCCAGCATTTT.

This chain uses TRBV7-9 with TRBJ1-3; the match to TRBD1 covers 7 bases. The CDR3 runs 13 residues. The germline V gene encodes CDR1 SEHNR and CDR2 FQNEAQ (reference sequence). V dropped 1 base and J dropped 9; count of bases not matched to a gene: 3. Here the CDR3 reads CASSLGQGGTIYF. CDR3 nucleotides: TGTGCCAGCAGCTTAGGACAGGGAGGCACCATATATTTT.

This clone has just a few counts. The chain recombines TRBV9 with TRBJ1-3; D unclear. The CDR3 length is 15 residues. Germline V gives CDR1 SGDLS, CDR2 YYNGEE. The V gene lost 4 bases and the J gene lost 1 base, with 12 bases spanning the gap. CDR3 nucleotides: TGTGCCAGCAGCAAGCCCCGCGGGTCTGGAAACACCATATATTTT. Translating it yields CASSKPRGSGNTIYF.

The rearrangement uses TRBV6-4 and TRBJ1-6; D is uncertain. Trimming cost V 2 bases and J 6 bases, with 8 bases left between them. The CDR3 runs 14 residues. In germline, CDR1 is MRHNA, CDR2 SNTAGT. The CDR3 DNA follows: TGTGCCAGCAGTGACGGACTTGGTAATTCACCCCTCCACTTT. The encoded protein is CASSDGLGNSPLHF.

This chain links TRBV14 with TRBJ1-6, with D possibly being TRBD1 (5 bases). The ends were cut back, 6 bases at V and 1 base at J, with 13 bases in the middle. The CDR3 is 16 amino acids. Germline V gene sequence: CDR1 SGHDN, CDR2 FVKESK. The CDR3 spells CASRVGTASYNSPLHF. The CDR3 DNA follows: TGTGCCAGCAGGGTTGGGACCGCTTCCTATAATTCACCCCTCCACTTT.

The chain employs TRBV28 and TRBJ1-5; D gene ambiguous. The V end was cut by 4 bases, the J end by 3 bases, with 7 bases between. The CDR3 covers 13 residues. Per germline, CDR1 MDHEN and CDR2 SYDVKM. CDR3 DNA sequence: TGTGCCAGCAGTTCGCTCCCCAATCAGCCCCAGCATTTT. This sequence encodes CASSSLPNQPQHF.

The chain uses TRBV7-2 and TRBJ1-6; no clear D. Trimming removed 5 bases at V and 8 bases at J, with 10 bases between. The CDR3 covers 13 residues. Per germline, CDR1 SGHTA and CDR2 FQGNSA. The DNA for the CDR3 is TGTGCCAGCAGCGCGAACTGGGATTCACCCCTCCACTTT. It specifies CASSANWDSPLHF.

This clone was detected a few times. J is TRBJ2-6 and V is TRBV7-9; D is ambiguous. Germline V CDR1 and CDR2: SEHNR, FQNEAQ (reference sequence). This CDR3 comprises 12 residues. V was trimmed by 5 bases and J by 2 bases, leaving 1 base between them. Here the CDR3 reads CASSAGANVLTF. The CDR3, as DNA: TGTGCCAGCAGCGCTGGGGCCAACGTCCTGACTTTC.

The rearrangement uses TRBV1 and TRBJ2-1. TRBV1 counts as a pseudogene. The CDR3 has 17 residues. The CDR3 loop reads CTSSQGVAPAGAVEQFF. In nucleotides, the CDR3 is TGCACCAGCAGCCAAGGAGTAGCGCCGGCCGGGGCGGTAGAGCAGTTCTTC.

V and J are TRBV6-5 and TRBJ2-1, with unresolved D. With 5 bases removed from V and 9 bases from J, the gap between germline ends came to 11 bases. The CDR3 spans 12 residues. Looked up from germline, CDR1 is MNHEY and CDR2 is SVGAGI. Written as DNA, the CDR3 is TGTGCCAGCAGTCCGGTCTCGGGTGAGCAGTTCTTC. It encodes CASSPVSGEQFF.

This chain uses TRBV11-3 with TRBJ2-3; 7 nucleotides align to TRBD2. The germline V gene has CDR1 SGHNT and CDR2 YENEEA. This CDR3 has 16 residues. The J segment lost 8 bases and the V segment lost 1 base, leaving 12 bases of the junction unmatched. CDR3 amino acids: CASSLGYRGDQGTQYF. In DNA form, the CDR3 reads TGTGCCAGCAGCTTAGGGTACCGGGGGGATCAGGGTACGCAGTATTTT.

The V call is TRBV30, the J call TRBJ1-2; tentative D call: TRBD1 (6 bases). V shed 3 bases and J shed 6 bases, with 14 bases lying between them. CDR3 length: 13 residues. Germline V gene lookup returns CDR1 GTSNPN and CDR2 SVGIG (reference sequence). The CDR3 DNA follows: TGTGCCTGGAGCTCGGGACACTGGAATGGCTACACCTTC. Encoded protein: CAWSSGHWNGYTF.

The DNA of the CDR3 is TGTGCCAGCAGCTTTTATCAGGGGAGGGTTGGCTACACCTTC. Translated, it gives CASSFYQGRVGYTF. The chain joins TRBV5-8 to TRBJ1-2; tentatively, D is TRBD1 (6 bases). The V and J ends lost 2 bases and 7 bases respectively, with 15 bases between them. In germline, CDR1 is SGHTS, CDR2 YDEGEE. The CDR3 sequence is 14 residues long.

V gene TRBV20-1 combines with J gene TRBJ2-5; no firm D call. Deletions cut 3 bases from V and 0 bases from J, with 11 bases between. Per the germline V gene, CDR1 is DFQATT and CDR2 is SNEGSKA (reference sequence). This CDR3 is built from 14 residues. As DNA, the CDR3 is TGCAGTGCTAGTGCCGGAATTTACCAAGAGACCCAGTACTTC. Protein: CSASAGIYQETQYF.

The chain combines TRBV12-3 or TRBV12-4 with TRBJ1-3; D is undetermined. V dropped 1 base and J dropped 11 bases, with 9 bases sitting between them. This CDR3 has 12 residues. DNA for the CDR3: TGTGCCAGCAGTTTAGATCCCCTTTCCATATATTTT. Its translation is CASSLDPLSIYF.

The V call is TRBV7-9, the J call TRBJ2-6, with D possibly being TRBD2 (6 bases). The CDR3 spans 15 residues. The V gene's germline CDR1 is SEHNR and CDR2 FQNEAQ (reference sequence). Trimming shortened V by 2 bases and J by 1 base, and 6 bases separated the two germline ends. CDR3 amino acids: CASSLRGSGANVLTF. CDR3 DNA: TGTGCCAGCAGCTTACGGGGGTCTGGGGCCAACGTCCTGACTTTC.

The chain employs TRBV6-5 and TRBJ1-1, with a possible D match to TRBD1 (6 bases). Germline V gene lookup returns CDR1 MNHEY and CDR2 SVGAGI. Deletions cut 6 bases from V and 5 bases from J, with 16 bases between. This CDR3 has 14 amino acids. CDR3 region: CASSYQGFRTEAFF. In DNA, the CDR3 is TGTGCCAGCAGCTATCAGGGGTTTAGGACTGAAGCTTTCTTT.

The chain recombines TRBV7-8 with TRBJ1-5, with TRBD1 as a possible D gene (5 bases). This CDR3 is built from 15 residues. Trimming took off 0 bases at V and 1 base at J, with 7 bases between the two ends. Germline V lookup: CDR1 SGHVS, CDR2 FQNEAQ. The CDR3 DNA sequence: TGTGCCAGCAGCTTAGCGCAGGGAAGCAATCAGCCCCAGCATTTT. It codes for CASSLAQGSNQPQHF.

The CDR3 DNA reads TGCGCCAGCACTCACGACGGACAGGGAGGCTACACCTTC. Its translation is CASTHDGQGGYTF. J is TRBJ1-2 and V is TRBV5-1; 8 bases line up with TRBD1. J was trimmed by 8 bases and V by 6 bases; bases with no gene match: 9. CDR1 is SGHRS and CDR2 is YFSETQ in the germline V gene. The length of the CDR3 is 13 residues.

The chain employs TRBV19 and TRBJ2-7, with 10 bases matching TRBD1. Trimming at V came to 2 bases and at J to 5 bases, leaving 9 bases not matched to a gene. Germline CDR1 and CDR2: LNHDA and SQIVND (reference sequence). The CDR3 runs to 16 residues. This chain's CDR3 is CASSIRTGGVFHEQYF. The CDR3 coding sequence is TGTGCCAGTAGTATACGGACAGGGGGTGTATTCCACGAGCAGTACTTC.

The V gene is TRBV4-1, the J gene TRBJ2-1; 7 nucleotides match TRBD1. The CDR3 is 14 residues long. Looked up from germline, CDR1 is MGHRA and CDR2 is YSYEKL. V was clipped by 0 bases and J by 9 bases; unmatched bases: 5. In DNA, the CDR3 is TGCGCCAGCAGCCAAGATCAGGGGACAGTTGAGCAGTTCTTC. Protein sequence: CASSQDQGTVEQFF.

The rearrangement links TRBV10-3 to TRBJ1-2, with a tentative D call TRBD1 (6 bases). The CDR3 has 14 amino acids. Germline V gene data show CDR1 as ENHRY and CDR2 as SYGVKD. Trimming left V 2 bases short and J 4 bases short, with 11 bases between. CDR3 DNA sequence: TGTGCCATCAGTGAGGGGGGGGCCACCTATGGCTACACCTTC. It yields the protein CAISEGGATYGYTF.

The CDR3 region is CASSPNIHEQYF. Here the CDR3 DNA reads TGTGCCAGCAGCCCCAATATCCACGAGCAGTACTTC. The chain joins TRBV12-3 or TRBV12-4 to TRBJ2-7; D remains ambiguous. Between the trimmed V and J ends, which lost 6 bases and 5 bases, there was a span of 11 bases. CDR3 size: 12 residues.